The 12 T cell receptor beta chains given below trace back to one sample, sequenced in a study of blood T cell repertoires in COVID-19. The data were produced by immunoSEQ multiplex PCR, yet TCRdb's version contains in-frame clones alone and is incomplete. The sample shows about 180,000 clones, 75% to 90% of them seen only once. Specimen: peripheral blood. These receptors originate from a woman in her sixties or seventies with COVID-19, enrolled during active disease.

This chain joins TRBV6-6 and TRBJ2-7; D may be TRBD2 (6 bases). The CDR3 runs 12 residues. Germline CDR1 and CDR2: MNHNY and SVGAGI (reference sequence). Trimming shortened V by 5 bases and J by 11 bases, and 16 bases separated the two germline ends. CDR3: CASSPEGGDKYF. CDR3 in DNA: TGTGCCAGCAGTCCCGAGGGCGGGGATAAGTACTTC.

The gene calls are TRBV24-1 and TRBJ1-2; TRBD1 is a possible D gene (5 bases). The CDR3 is 14 amino acids. Germline CDR1 reads KGHDR; CDR2 reads SFDVKD. Trimming stripped 4 bases from V and 4 bases from J, with 12 bases between. CDR3 sequence reads: CATSDDRGLYGYTF. CDR3 sequence (DNA): TGTGCCACCAGTGACGACAGAGGTCTCTATGGCTACACCTTC.

The V and J genes are TRBV4-1 and TRBJ2-2, with 8 bases lining up with TRBD1. Germline V CDR1 and CDR2: MGHRA, YSYEKL. The V gene end was trimmed by 4 bases and the J gene end by 5 bases; junction bases not matched to a gene: 6. CDR3 size: 15 residues. The chain's CDR3 is CASSRQQGETGELFF. The DNA of the CDR3 is TGCGCCAGCAGCCGACAACAGGGGGAAACCGGGGAGCTGTTTTTT.

This sequence joins TRBV19 and TRBJ1-1; the D is unclear. The V end lost 1 base, the J end lost 4 bases, and 10 bases lay between the germline ends. The CDR3 totals 14 residues. Germline loops: CDR1 LNHDA, CDR2 SQIVND (reference sequence). CDR3 bases: TGTGCCAGTAGTATAGCCAATACACGCACTGAAGCTTTCTTT. Protein sequence: CASSIANTRTEAFF.

The rearrangement joins TRBV2 to TRBJ2-3; D gene ambiguous. The germline V gene encodes CDR1 SNHLY and CDR2 FYNNEI. V was shortened by 5 bases and J by 9 bases, with 9 bases between the two germline ends. The CDR3 has 11 residues. The CDR3 DNA reads TGTGCCAGCAGTCGAACTCACACGCAGTATTTT. Translating gives CASSRTHTQYF.

The V gene is TRBV11-3, the J gene TRBJ2-5; TRBD1 matches 7 bases. This CDR3 spans 13 amino acids. V lost 5 bases, J lost 3 bases, and 3 bases stayed unmatched. Germline V gives CDR1 SGHNT, CDR2 YENEEA. The CDR3 DNA reads as TGTGCCAGCAGCCCCGGGACAGAAGAGACCCAGTACTTC. Translating gives CASSPGTEETQYF.

The chain recombines TRBV19 with TRBJ2-3; TRBD2 matches at 12 bases. The CDR3 has 17 amino acids. CDR1 is LNHDA, CDR2 SQIVND, per germline (reference sequence). V lost 2 bases to trimming and J lost 2 bases; unmatched junction nucleotides: 5. The CDR3 is CASSIRASGRATDTQYF. For the CDR3, the DNA is TGTGCCAGTAGTATAAGGGCTAGCGGGAGGGCCACAGATACGCAGTATTTT.

This chain joins TRBV5-1 and TRBJ2-7, with a tentative D call TRBD2 (5 bases). The CDR3 runs to 14 residues. The germline V gene encodes CDR1 SGHRS and CDR2 YFSETQ. V lost 1 base and J lost 2, with 10 bases in between. The DNA of the CDR3 is TGCGCCAGCAGCTTGTATTCGGGAACCTACGAGCAGTACTTC. This gives the protein CASSLYSGTYEQYF.

The CDR3 is CASSFGGANTGELFF. The CDR3 DNA is TGTGCCAGCAGCTTTGGCGGAGCAAACACCGGGGAGCTGTTTTTT. The chain joins TRBV7-6 to TRBJ2-2; D gene uncertain. The CDR3 totals 15 residues. Germline CDR1 reads SGHVS; CDR2 reads FNYEAQ. Trimming took off 3 bases at V and 2 bases at J, with 10 bases between the two ends.

This chain connects TRBV28 to TRBJ2-2; TRBD2 matches at 7 bases. Germline values: CDR1 MDHEN, CDR2 SYDVKM. CDR3 length: 14 residues. V trimming: 3 bases; J trimming: 3 bases; junction bases outside the gene matches: 1. CDR3 sequence: CASSLRGYTGELFF. The CDR3 coding sequence is TGTGCCAGCAGTTTGCGGGGGTACACCGGGGAGCTGTTTTTT.

The chain carries TRBV18 and TRBJ2-3; 8 nucleotides line up with TRBD1. Germline lookup yields CDR1 KGHSH and CDR2 LQKENI. Germline trimming cut 3 bases from V and 2 bases from J; bases unmatched to any gene: 4. This CDR3 is built from 15 residues. The CDR3: CASSPGTGFTDTQYF. CDR3 nucleotide sequence: TGTGCCAGCTCACCGGGGACAGGATTCACAGATACGCAGTATTTT.

In this sample, this clone turned up a few times. The rearrangement uses TRBV27 and TRBJ1-6; D not certain. V lost 4 bases and J 9 bases, leaving 10 bases between the germline ends. This CDR3 is 13 amino acids long. Germline-derived CDR1 and CDR2 are MNHEY and SMNVEV (reference sequence). The CDR3 bases are TGTGCCAGCAGTTCCAGGTTGGGTTCACCCCTCCACTTT. This gives the protein CASSSRLGSPLHF.